These 30 T cell receptor beta chains share one sample of origin, sequenced in a study of early T cells in non-severe SARS-CoV-2 infection. In TCRdb, the 5' RACE reads were re-called with MiXCR into one record per CDR3 protein. The sample carries 70,000 to 85,000 distinct CDR3 sequences, about an eighth recorded once. Sequencing was performed on whole blood. These receptors all come from an adult who was a healthcare worker with PCR-confirmed SARS-CoV-2 infection or an uninfected control (not recorded which).

This CDR3 is CASSRDGTQETQYF. CDR3 coding DNA: TGTGCCAGCAGCCGGGACGGGACCCAAGAGACCCAGTACTTC. The V gene is TRBV5-6, the J gene TRBJ2-5, with D perhaps matching TRBD1 or TRBD2 (5 bases each). The V end was cut by 4 bases, the J end by 1 base, with 11 bases between. Germline V gene lookup returns CDR1 SGHDT and CDR2 YYEEEE. CDR3 length equals 14 residues.

This chain uses TRBV6-5 with TRBJ2-3; D is unclear. Trimming removed 5 bases at V and 10 bases at J, with 16 bases between. CDR3 size: 13 residues. CDR1 and CDR2 (germline): MNHEY, SVGAGI. CDR3 region: CASSPPPEYAQYF. CDR3 DNA sequence: TGTGCCAGCAGTCCCCCCCCCGAGTATGCGCAGTATTTT.

At least ten counts were recorded for this clonotype. The chain joins TRBV2 to TRBJ1-4; no reliable D call. V was cut by 5 bases and J by 5 bases, with 12 bases left in between. Germline CDR1 SNHLY, CDR2 FYNNEI. This CDR3 region has 14 residues. The CDR3 protein is CASSLNSGNEKLFF. CDR3 bases: TGTGCCAGCAGTTTAAACAGTGGAAATGAAAAACTGTTTTTT.

There are many counts of this clonotype. The chain uses TRBV5-1 and TRBJ2-5; D not certain. Germline V gene lookup returns CDR1 SGHRS and CDR2 YFSETQ. The V end lost 1 base, the J end lost 0 bases, and 7 bases lay between the germline ends. This CDR3 comprises 14 residues. The CDR3 region has the DNA TGCGCCAGCAGCTTGTTAACCAACCAAGAGACCCAGTACTTC. As protein: CASSLLTNQETQYF.

V is TRBV10-1 and J is TRBJ2-2; 8 nucleotides match TRBD1. Per the germline V gene, CDR1 is WNHNN and CDR2 is SYGVQD (reference sequence). This CDR3 is built from 16 residues. V gave up 4 bases and J gave up 5 bases; unmatched junction bases: 9. CDR3: CASSGSGGPWTGELFF. DNA of the CDR3: TGCGCCAGCAGTGGCTCAGGGGGCCCCTGGACCGGGGAGCTGTTTTTT.

The chain combines TRBV7-8 with TRBJ2-1, with D possibly being TRBD2 (6 bases). The V gene lost 5 bases and the J gene lost 9 bases, with 23 bases spanning the gap. Per germline, CDR1 SGHVS and CDR2 FQNEAQ. The CDR3 loop spans 16 amino acids. The CDR3: CASSPTGRLEFGEQFF. In DNA form, the CDR3 reads TGTGCCAGCAGCCCCACTGGGAGACTAGAGTTTGGTGAGCAGTTCTTC.

Only a few counts were recorded for this clonotype. The chain has TRBV29-1 and TRBJ2-1, with D uncertain. The V end lost 7 bases, the J end lost 4 bases, and 14 bases lay between the germline ends. Per germline, CDR1 SQVTM and CDR2 ANQGSEA. The CDR3 spans 13 residues. The CDR3 here is CSAAQDLYNEQFF. DNA for the CDR3: TGCAGCGCTGCCCAGGACCTGTACAATGAGCAGTTCTTC.

CDR3 in amino acids: CASSPGTGGDGYTF. As DNA, the CDR3 is TGTGCCAGCTCACCAGGGACAGGGGGCGATGGCTACACCTTC. The J gene is TRBJ1-2, the V gene TRBV18, with 12 positions matching TRBD1. The CDR3 totals 14 residues. Germline assignment: CDR1 KGHSH and CDR2 LQKENI. V shed 2 bases, J shed 6 bases, and the junction held 1 base outside the gene matches.

This clonotype has ten or more counts. CDR3: CASSFGTFLFF. The CDR3 bases are TGTGCCAGCAGTTTCGGGACATTTCTGTTCTTC. The chain recombines TRBV28 with TRBJ2-1; D possibly corresponds to TRBD1 (6 bases). Germline V CDR1 and CDR2: MDHEN, SYDVKM. Trimming stripped 3 bases from V and 15 bases from J, with 12 bases between. The CDR3 runs to 11 residues.

This clonotype occurred many times. The gene calls are TRBV20-1 and TRBJ2-7; 8 nucleotides line up with TRBD2. V was clipped by 0 bases and J by 2 bases; unmatched bases: 9. There are 16 residues in the CDR3. Germline CDR1 reads DFQATT; CDR2 reads SNEGSKA (reference sequence). The CDR3 nucleotides are TGCAGTGCTAGAGATCCAAAGGTAGCGGGAACCTACGAGCAGTACTTC. Encoded protein: CSARDPKVAGTYEQYF.

In its sample, this clonotype was seen a few times. The chain couples TRBV29-1 to TRBJ2-1; 7 nucleotides line up with TRBD2. The CDR3 contains 15 residues. CDR1 is SQVTM and CDR2 is ANQGSEA in the germline V gene. Trimming removed 7 bases from V and 0 bases from J; junction bases left unmatched: 9. CDR3 bases: TGCAGCGCCTCCGGGACTACCACCTCCTACAATGAGCAGTTCTTC. Amino acids: CSASGTTTSYNEQFF.

The chain combines TRBV7-2 with TRBJ2-1; 10 nucleotides match TRBD2. The germline CDR1 and CDR2 sequences are SGHTA and FQGNSA. V lost 2 bases to trimming and J lost 9 bases; unmatched junction nucleotides: 7. This CDR3 is built from 15 residues. The CDR3 DNA sequence: TGTGCCAGCAGCTTATCTAGCGGGAGTACTCCTGAGCAGTTCTTC. This translates into CASSLSSGSTPEQFF.

This clonotype was observed a handful of times. J is TRBJ1-5 and V is TRBV5-1; the D is unclear. Germline CDR1 is SGHRS and CDR2 is YFSETQ. The CDR3 covers 13 residues. V lost 5 bases to trimming and J lost 3 bases, with 9 bases between them. Here the CDR3 DNA reads TGCGCCAGCAGTGAGGGCAACAATCAGCCCCAGCATTTT. Translated: CASSEGNNQPQHF.

This clonotype was seen repeatedly, ten times or more. The genes are TRBV11-2 and TRBJ2-3; weak D call: TRBD1 (5 bases). The ends were cut back, 2 bases at V and 8 bases at J, with 14 bases in the middle. CDR3 size: 14 residues. Germline loops: CDR1 SGHAT, CDR2 FQNNGV. The CDR3 sequence is CASSLRPRDSTQYF. Written as DNA, the CDR3 is TGTGCCAGCAGCTTAAGGCCTAGAGACAGTACGCAGTATTTT.

This chain's CDR3 is CASGINTEAFF. The CDR3 DNA reads as TGTGCCAGCGGCATTAACACTGAAGCTTTCTTT. The gene calls are TRBV28 and TRBJ1-1; the D is unclear. The V gene lost 8 bases and the J gene lost 2 bases, with 6 bases spanning the gap. The germline CDR1 and CDR2 sequences are MDHEN and SYDVKM. This CDR3 is built from 11 residues.

This clonotype was seen only a few times. The J gene is TRBJ1-5, the V gene TRBV24-1; D uncertain. From germline, CDR1 is KGHDR and CDR2 SFDVKD. Trimming cost V 4 bases and J 2 bases, with 5 bases left between them. The CDR3 has 13 residues. The CDR3 DNA reads TGTGCCACCAGTGAGGCGGGCAATCAGCCCCAGCATTTT. Protein sequence: CATSEAGNQPQHF.

This clonotype has ten or more counts. CDR3 in amino acids: CAISKQGNTEAFF. CDR3 in DNA: TGTGCCATCAGTAAACAGGGGAACACTGAAGCTTTCTTT. The chain recombines TRBV10-3 with TRBJ1-1; possibly TRBD1 for D (6 bases). The CDR3 has 13 residues. V lost 5 bases and J 1 base, leaving 8 bases between the germline ends. CDR1 ENHRY and CDR2 SYGVKD come from the germline V gene.

This clonotype was counted between two and nine times. The CDR3 coding sequence is TGTGCCAGCAGTGAAAGGAGGCAACTCCAAGAGACCCAGTACTTC. The encoded protein is CASSERRQLQETQYF. This sequence joins TRBV2 and TRBJ2-5; D is perhaps TRBD2 (5 bases). Germline V gene lookup returns CDR1 SNHLY and CDR2 FYNNEI. The V gene lost 2 bases and the J gene lost 1 base, with 11 bases spanning the gap. The length of the CDR3 is 15 residues.

This clonotype came up many times. The CDR3 DNA follows: TGTGCCAGCAGTCCACATACGGGACCTAACTATGGCTACACCTTC. This sequence encodes CASSPHTGPNYGYTF. The chain is built from TRBV27 and TRBJ1-2; D perhaps matches TRBD1 (5 bases). Trimming cost V 5 bases and J 0 bases, with 13 bases left between them. Germline-derived CDR1 and CDR2 are MNHEY and SMNVEV (reference sequence). The CDR3 extends over 15 amino acids.

This clonotype was observed at least ten times. The chain recombines TRBV19 with TRBJ2-5; D perhaps matches TRBD1 (5 bases). Deletions cut 4 bases from V and 5 bases from J, with 14 bases between. Germline CDR1 and CDR2: LNHDA and SQIVND (reference sequence). The CDR3 covers 14 residues. The CDR3 region is CASSSPTGTETQYF. For the CDR3, the DNA is TGTGCCAGTAGTAGCCCTACAGGAACGGAGACCCAGTACTTC.

V gene TRBV5-8 combines with J gene TRBJ2-7; 8 nucleotides align to TRBD2. Losses at the gene ends were 2 bases for V and 0 bases for J; bases not matched to a gene: 4. CDR3 length equals 15 residues. Per the germline V gene, CDR1 is SGHTS and CDR2 is YDEGEE. Written as DNA, the CDR3 is TGTGCCAGCAGCTTCCCGGGGGGGATCTCCTACGAGCAGTACTTC. Its translation: CASSFPGGISYEQYF.

This clonotype came up many times. V and J are TRBV29-1 and TRBJ2-7, with TRBD2 matching over 13 bases. The CDR3 extends over 15 amino acids. The J segment lost 5 bases and the V segment lost 2 bases, leaving 6 bases of the junction unmatched. Germline CDR1 SQVTM, CDR2 ANQGSEA. For the CDR3, the DNA is TGCAGCGTTGAAAGACTAGCGGGAGGTGCCAACGAGCAGTACTTC. Translated: CSVERLAGGANEQYF.

This clonotype was seen many times. The rearrangement links TRBV9 to TRBJ2-1; 8 bases map to TRBD2. CDR3 length equals 17 residues. V lost 4 bases, J lost 2 bases, and 11 bases stayed unmatched. Germline CDR1 SGDLS, CDR2 YYNGEE. The CDR3 sequence is CASSPAGGIFAYNEQFF. In nucleotides, the CDR3 is TGTGCCAGCAGCCCTGCGGGGGGCATCTTCGCCTACAATGAGCAGTTCTTC. Full variable domain (outside the CDR3, taken from reference TRBV9 and TRBJ2-1): DSGVTQTPKHLITATGQRVTLRCSPRSGDLSVYWYQQSLDQGLQFLIQYYNGEERAKGNILERFSAQQFPDLHSELNLSSLELGDSALYFCASSPAGGIFAYNEQFFGPGTRLTVL.

This clonotype was counted at least ten times. The V and J genes are TRBV18 and TRBJ2-7; D remains unclear. V was clipped by 1 base and J by 0 bases, with 10 bases between them. CDR1 is KGHSH and CDR2 is LQKENI in the germline V gene. The CDR3 is made up of 15 amino acids. Written as DNA, the CDR3 is TGTGCCAGCTCACCACTGGCGGCAAGCTCCTACGAGCAGTACTTC. Its translation is CASSPLAASSYEQYF.

Details on this clonotype: This sequence may be a read error, since a much larger clone differs from it by one base. J is TRBJ1-5 and V is TRBV7-2; D remains unclear. CDR3 length: 13 residues. CDR1 and CDR2 from the germline V gene are SGHTA and FQGNSA. V shed 1 base and J shed 6 bases, with 7 bases lying between them. This chain's CDR3 is CASSLVQTQPQHF. CDR3 in DNA: TGTGCCAGCAGCTTAGTACAGACTCAGCCCCAGCATTTT.

This clonotype was counted ten times or more. The chain links TRBV6-6 to TRBJ2-3; D is undetermined. The CDR3 spans 12 residues. CDR1 and CDR2 (germline): MNHNY, SVGAGI (reference sequence). Trimming took 4 bases from V and 2 from J, leaving 4 bases between them. CDR3 sequence: CASSFFTDTQYF. In nucleotides, the CDR3 is TGTGCCAGCAGTTTCTTCACAGATACGCAGTATTTT.

This clonotype was detected many times. The genes are TRBV10-2 and TRBJ1-1; D is uncertain. This CDR3 region has 14 residues. Germline-derived CDR1 and CDR2 are WSHSY and SAAADI. V lost 2 bases and J lost 4, with 11 bases in between. CDR3 DNA sequence: TGCGCCAGCAGTGAGGCCGGCGGAAGCACTGAAGCTTTCTTT. It encodes CASSEAGGSTEAFF.

This clonotype was seen ten or more times. An end of the junction does not agree with germline; a read error may underlie this. The V gene is TRBV20-1, the J gene TRBJ2-3, with TRBD2 identical over 11 bases. Germline-derived CDR1 and CDR2 are DFQATT and SNEGSKA (reference sequence). This CDR3 spans 16 amino acids. In DNA form, the CDR3 reads TGCAGTGCTCTCGCCCTACTAGCGGGGGAGCCAGAGACGCAGTATTTT. This gives the protein CSALALLAGEPETQYF.

The chain recombines TRBV20-1 with TRBJ1-2, with TRBD1 matching over 9 bases. Germline-derived CDR1 and CDR2 are DFQATT and SNEGSKA (reference sequence). Trimming at V came to 5 bases and at J to 5 bases, leaving 6 bases not matched to a gene. The CDR3 totals 13 residues. The CDR3: CSARAGTGYGYTF. CDR3 bases: TGCAGTGCTCGCGCCGGGACAGGGTATGGCTACACCTTC.

This clonotype has more than one count but fewer than ten. This sequence joins TRBV11-2 and TRBJ2-6; TRBD2 matches at 10 bases. CDR3 length: 19 amino acids. V lost 5 bases and J lost 0; bases outside the gene matches: 10. Looked up from germline, CDR1 is SGHAT and CDR2 is FQNNGV. The CDR3 DNA is TGTGCCAGCAGCCCCCCACCTAGCGGGGGCCCCTCTGGGGCCAACGTCCTGACTTTC. Protein sequence: CASSPPPSGGPSGANVLTF.